This T cell receptor beta chain is drawn from a study of blood T cell repertoires in COVID-19. Across the study: Samples came from the United States, Italy and Spain, spanning acute and convalescent COVID-19.

The Seattle patients, enrolled during active infection, were followed longitudinally. Germline-derived CDR1 and CDR2 are SEHNR and FQNEAQ (reference sequence). CDR3 length: 17 residues. The V end lost 1 base, the J end lost 0 bases, and 13 bases lay between the germline ends. The table came from immunoSEQ multiplex PCR; TCRdb's copy has only in-frame clones and leaves some out. The sample lists 150,000 or so clones, approximately 86% occurring once. The sequence derives from a man aged 55-75 years with COVID-19, enrolled during active disease. This chain uses TRBV7-9 with TRBJ1-5; TRBD1 is a possible D gene (6 bases). Sample: peripheral blood. Here the CDR3 reads CASSLGQALNSNQPQHF. CDR3 bases: TGTGCCAGCAGCTTAGGACAGGCCCTTAATAGCAATCAGCCCCAGCATTTT.